A single sample is the source of the 10 T cell receptor beta chains below, sequenced in a study of naive and memory T cell subsets. An equimolar mix of two oligonucleotides served as the beta constant-region primer for TRBC1 and TRBC2. Four rounds of PCR amplified the ligated cDNA using nested alpha and beta constant-region primers plus SP2. TCRdb used MiXCR to reprocess the UMI-ligation and nested PCR reads, holding one entry per CDR3 protein. The table lists under 150,000 distinct CDR3 sequences, more than 15% of them singletons, with about 0.6% in the top ten. Overall study findings and caveats: Especially in CD8 cells, naive repertoires contained a few larger clonotypes, possibly CD45RA-re-expressing memory cells.

No cognate antigen is known for these TCRs. The sequencing input was naive CD8+ T cells from blood. These receptors came from a human donor in good health.

V and J are TRBV28 and TRBJ2-7; 10 bases agree with TRBD1. From germline, CDR1 is MDHEN and CDR2 SYDVKM. This CDR3 contains 17 residues. The J segment lost 1 base and the V segment lost 2 bases, leaving 8 bases of the junction unmatched. The CDR3 DNA sequence: TGTGCCAGCAGTTTAAGTGTGGGGGACAGGGGTTCCTACGAGCAGTACTTC. This gives the protein CASSLSVGDRGSYEQYF.

The rearrangement joins TRBV6-5 to TRBJ2-7; D is undetermined. Germline CDR1 reads MNHEY; CDR2 reads SVGAGI. CDR3 length: 15 residues. With 2 bases removed from V and 2 bases from J, the gap between germline ends came to 13 bases. The CDR3 nucleotides are TGTGCCAGCAGTTACCGTGGCAGCGTCACCTACGAGCAGTACTTC. Translating gives CASSYRGSVTYEQYF.

The chain recombines TRBV3-1 with TRBJ1-2, with D possibly TRBD1 on 5 matching bases. CDR3 length: 16 residues. V lost 0 bases, J lost 6 bases, and 17 bases lay in between. The germline V gene has CDR1 LGHDT and CDR2 YNNKEL (reference sequence). The CDR3 sequence is CASSQDLGGEANGYTF. The CDR3 nucleotides read TGTGCCAGCAGCCAAGATCTAGGAGGGGAGGCAAATGGCTACACCTTC.

This clonotype was seen a handful of times. This chain links TRBV7-8 with TRBJ2-5, with a tentative D call TRBD1 (6 bases). V lost 0 bases and J lost 3, with 8 bases in between. In germline, CDR1 is SGHVS, CDR2 FQNEAQ. The CDR3 runs to 14 residues. The CDR3 loop reads CASSLANREETQYF. The CDR3 DNA reads as TGTGCCAGCAGCTTAGCGAACAGGGAAGAGACCCAGTACTTC.

V usage is TRBV5-5 and J usage is TRBJ2-7; 8 bases line up with TRBD1. The CDR3 has 13 residues. Looked up from germline, CDR1 is SGHKS and CDR2 is YYEKEE (reference sequence). J gave up 7 bases and V 4 bases, and 7 bases lay outside the gene matches. The CDR3 spells CASSEDRVEEQYF. CDR3 in DNA: TGTGCCAGCAGCGAGGACAGGGTTGAAGAGCAGTACTTC.

This clonotype has just a few counts. The gene calls are TRBV28 and TRBJ2-2; D possibly corresponds to TRBD2 (6 bases). Germline lookup yields CDR1 MDHEN and CDR2 SYDVKM. V was cut by 7 bases and J by 5 bases, with 14 bases left in between. The CDR3 is 14 residues long. CDR3 DNA sequence: TGTGCCAGCACTCCCACGGGAGCGACCGGGGAGCTGTTTTTT. Residues: CASTPTGATGELFF.

The chain combines TRBV12-5 with TRBJ2-1, with 9 bases aligning to TRBD1. CDR1 and CDR2 from the germline V gene are LGHNT and FRNRAP. CDR3 size: 17 residues. Unmatched junction bases numbered 9, after V lost 3 bases and J lost 3 bases. The DNA for the CDR3 is TGTGCTAGTGGTTTCTCGACAGGGGGGAAGTACTACAATGAGCAGTTCTTC. It is translated as CASGFSTGGKYYNEQFF.

The chain links TRBV27 to TRBJ2-3, with no clear D. This CDR3 is 14 amino acids long. The germline V and J ends were trimmed by 4 bases and 2 bases, with 10 bases remaining between them. Germline V gives CDR1 MNHEY, CDR2 SMNVEV (reference sequence). CDR3 loop: CASSSRIYTDTQYF. DNA of the CDR3: TGTGCCAGCAGTTCCCGGATATACACAGATACGCAGTATTTT.

The chain links TRBV6-6 to TRBJ1-5; D uncertain. The CDR3 spans 14 residues. Germline-derived CDR1 and CDR2 are MNHNY and SVGAGI (reference sequence). Trimming pared 2 bases from V and 5 bases from J, leaving 10 bases between. The CDR3: CASSYEQTYQPQHF. For the CDR3, the DNA is TGTGCCAGCAGTTACGAACAGACTTATCAGCCCCAGCATTTT.

A remark on this clonotype: One end of the junction varies from germline; a read error may be responsible. The V gene is TRBV13, the J gene TRBJ1-2; TRBD1 aligns across 8 bases. This CDR3 is 13 amino acids long. Germline lookup yields CDR1 PRHDT and CDR2 FYEKMQ (reference sequence). CDR3: CASSPGTGLRRVF. The CDR3 DNA is TGTGCCAGCAGCCCGGGGACAGGACTCAGGAGGGTGTTC.